The next 22 T cell receptor beta chains were all read from a single sample in a study of blood T cell repertoires in COVID-19. Some clones are missing from TCRdb's copy, which holds only in-frame ones; the method was immunoSEQ multiplex PCR. The sample yields 350,000 to 400,000 clones, approximately 86% seen once. The sequencing sample was made of peripheral blood. These receptors originate from a woman aged 55 to 70 with COVID-19, enrolled during active disease.

The chain uses TRBV5-6 and TRBJ1-2; perhaps TRBD1 as D (6 bases). The CDR3 length is 14 residues. V shed 4 bases and J shed 5 bases, with 15 bases lying between them. Per germline, CDR1 SGHDT and CDR2 YYEEEE. As DNA, the CDR3 is TGTGCCAGCAGCCCGGGGGGGGCGCGATATGGCTACACCTTC. It codes for CASSPGGARYGYTF.

The chain combines TRBV18 with TRBJ1-3, with D possibly matching TRBD1 (5 bases). CDR1 is KGHSH, CDR2 LQKENI, per germline. This CDR3 has 14 amino acids. The V gene lost 0 bases and the J gene lost 4 bases, with 7 bases spanning the gap. The CDR3 here is CASSPPGEGNTIYF. CDR3 sequence (DNA): TGTGCCAGCTCACCACCAGGGGAAGGAAACACCATATATTTT. Looking up the rest from reference TRBV18 and TRBJ1-3 gives the full variable domain: NAGVMQNPRHLVRRRGQEARLRCSPMKGHSHVYWYRQLPEEGLKFMVYLQKENIIDESGMPKERFSAEFPKEGPSILRIQQVVRGDSAAYFCASSPPGEGNTIYFGEGSWLTVV.

The chain uses TRBV9 and TRBJ2-1; TRBD2 agrees at 14 bases. This CDR3 region has 16 residues. V gave up 4 bases and J gave up 4 bases; unmatched junction bases: 4. CDR1 and CDR2 from the germline V gene are SGDLS and YYNGEE. CDR3 amino acids: CASSSRLAGGYNEQFF. The CDR3 nucleotides are TGTGCCAGCAGCTCCCGACTAGCGGGGGGGTACAATGAGCAGTTCTTC.

In this sample, this clone turned up a few times. The V and J genes are TRBV7-2 and TRBJ1-4; the D is unclear. The V gene's germline CDR1 is SGHTA and CDR2 FQGNSA. The V and J ends lost 3 bases and 2 bases respectively, with 4 bases between them. This CDR3 has 13 amino acids. The CDR3 region is CASSLSTNEKLFF. The CDR3 bases are TGTGCCAGCAGCTTGAGCACTAATGAAAAACTGTTTTTT.

V and J are TRBV7-2 and TRBJ2-5; 14 bases map to TRBD2. Germline loops: CDR1 SGHTA, CDR2 FQGNSA. V lost 7 bases to trimming and J lost 4 bases; unmatched junction nucleotides: 8. This CDR3 spans 16 amino acids. The CDR3 reads CASTALTSGGAETQYF. In DNA, the CDR3 is TGTGCCAGCACCGCTTTGACTAGCGGGGGGGCAGAGACCCAGTACTTC.

The chain joins TRBV7-9 to TRBJ1-1; no definite D call. V was cut by 11 bases and J by 4 bases, with 11 bases left in between. The CDR3 extends over 11 amino acids. Germline CDR1 reads SEHNR; CDR2 reads FQNEAQ (reference sequence). In nucleotides, the CDR3 is TGTGCCTGGGAGGGTGGCACTGAAGCTTTCTTT. This translates into CAWEGGTEAFF.

This rearrangement joins TRBV10-3 to TRBJ2-5, with 13 bases fitting TRBD2. CDR1 is ENHRY and CDR2 is SYGVKD in the germline V gene. Trimming at V came to 3 bases and at J to 2 bases, leaving 3 bases not matched to a gene. The CDR3 has 16 amino acids. In nucleotides, the CDR3 is TGTGCCATCAGTGACCTGGGACTAGCGGGACAAGAGACCCAGTACTTC. Its protein product is CAISDLGLAGQETQYF.

This clone occurred once. J is TRBJ2-2 and V is TRBV27; D may be TRBD1 (5 bases). Germline assignment: CDR1 MNHEY and CDR2 SMNVEV (reference sequence). The CDR3 has 18 amino acids. V lost 0 bases and J 0 bases, leaving 14 bases between the germline ends. CDR3 sequence (DNA): TGTGCCAGCAGTTTATCAACGTTTTACAGGACGAACACCGGGGAGCTGTTTTTT. It is translated as CASSLSTFYRTNTGELFF.

This clone has just one count. V and J are TRBV5-1 and TRBJ2-5; 10 bases line up with TRBD2. CDR1 is SGHRS and CDR2 is YFSETQ in the germline V gene. V trimming: 4 bases; J trimming: 3 bases; junction bases outside the gene matches: 3. The CDR3 has 14 amino acids. CDR3 in DNA: TGCGCCAGCAGCCGGACTAGCGGAGAAGAGACCCAGTACTTC. Protein: CASSRTSGEETQYF.

V is TRBV5-1 and J is TRBJ2-5; D may be TRBD1 (5 bases). Germline-derived CDR1 and CDR2 are SGHRS and YFSETQ. The V gene lost 4 bases and the J gene lost 1 base, with 11 bases spanning the gap. The CDR3 covers 14 residues. The CDR3 bases are TGCGCCAGCAGCCCCGGACAAACCCAAGAGACCCAGTACTTC. Protein product: CASSPGQTQETQYF.

The V and J genes are TRBV4-1 and TRBJ2-3; D might be TRBD2 (5 bases). Germline V gives CDR1 MGHRA, CDR2 YSYEKL. V lost 0 bases to trimming and J lost 0 bases, with 10 bases between them. The CDR3 consists of 16 residues. The CDR3 region is CASSQDRTGSTDTQYF. CDR3 bases: TGCGCCAGCAGCCAAGATAGGACGGGGAGCACAGATACGCAGTATTTT.

J is TRBJ1-1 and V is TRBV5-4, with TRBD1 matching 8 bases. J was trimmed by 5 bases and V by 0 bases; bases with no gene match: 9. Germline CDR1 reads SGHNT; CDR2 reads YYREEE (reference sequence). This CDR3 contains 16 residues. The CDR3: CASSLEGQGAQTEAFF. In DNA form, the CDR3 reads TGTGCCAGCAGCTTGGAAGGTCAGGGGGCGCAGACTGAAGCTTTCTTT.

This chain uses TRBV24-1 with TRBJ2-5; the match to TRBD2 covers 7 bases. The CDR3 covers 13 residues. V shed 4 bases, J shed 5 bases, and the junction held 3 bases outside the gene matches. Per germline, CDR1 KGHDR and CDR2 SFDVKD. Here the CDR3 reads CATSEAGRETQYF. As DNA, the CDR3 is TGTGCCACCAGTGAAGCGGGGCGGGAGACCCAGTACTTC.

This chain joins TRBV7-8 and TRBJ2-2; TRBD1 might be the D (6 bases). The germline V gene has CDR1 SGHVS and CDR2 FQNEAQ. CDR3 length: 14 amino acids. The V end was cut by 4 bases, the J end by 6 bases, with 12 bases between. CDR3 in DNA: TGTGCCAGCAGCTCTTCAGGGGATCCCGGGGAGCTGTTTTTT. Translated: CASSSSGDPGELFF.

V gene TRBV5-3 combines with J gene TRBJ2-2, with 8 bases lining up with TRBD1. TRBV5-3 is an open reading frame, and its role is uncertain. The CDR3 runs to 17 residues. The junction had 11 bases not matched to a gene; V was cut back by 4 bases and J by 3 bases. The CDR3 nucleotides read TGTGCCAGAAGCATCCGAACAGGGGGTCGGGACACCGGGGAGCTGTTTTTT. Amino acid sequence: CARSIRTGGRDTGELFF.

There are a few counts of this clone. The chain links TRBV15 to TRBJ2-5, with D possibly TRBD1 on 6 matching bases. CDR3 length equals 16 residues. Between the trimmed V and J ends, which lost 5 bases and 7 bases, there was a span of 23 bases. The V gene's germline CDR1 is LNHNV and CDR2 YYDKDF (reference sequence). CDR3 sequence: CATSLNNQGPRGTQYF. The CDR3 coding sequence is TGTGCCACCAGCCTTAATAACCAGGGGCCCAGGGGGACCCAGTACTTC. Complete variable domain (other parts from reference TRBV15 and TRBJ2-5): DAMVIQNPRYQVTQFGKPVTLSCSQTLNHNVMYWYQQKSSQAPKLLFHYYDKDFNNEADTPDNFQSRRPNTSFCFLDIRSPGLGDTAMYLCATSLNNQGPRGTQYFGPGTRLLVL.

The rearrangement links TRBV7-9 to TRBJ2-3; D is unresolved. The CDR3 is made up of 14 amino acids. V lost 5 bases and J 0 bases, leaving 9 bases between the germline ends. Germline lookup yields CDR1 SEHNR and CDR2 FQNEAQ (reference sequence). The CDR3 is CASSPGFSTDTQYF. In nucleotides, the CDR3 is TGTGCCAGCAGCCCAGGATTTAGCACAGATACGCAGTATTTT.

The rearrangement uses TRBV5-1 and TRBJ1-4; no reliable D call. The V gene lost 4 bases and the J gene lost 3 bases, with 10 bases spanning the gap. The CDR3 is 14 amino acids. Germline assignment: CDR1 SGHRS and CDR2 YFSETQ. CDR3: CASSAPGANEKLFF. CDR3 in DNA: TGCGCCAGCAGCGCACCCGGGGCTAATGAAAAACTGTTTTTT.

J is TRBJ2-7 and V is TRBV23-1; D not resolved. TRBV23-1 is recorded as an ORF, its role being uncertain. V gave up 2 bases and J gave up 4 bases, with 9 bases separating them. This CDR3 is built from 13 residues. CDR3 residues: CASSQPSWYEQYF. CDR3 DNA sequence: TGCGCCAGCAGTCAACCCAGTTGGTACGAGCAGTACTTC.

The chain combines TRBV6-5 with TRBJ1-5; D call uncertain. CDR3 length: 16 amino acids. CDR1 MNHEY and CDR2 SVGAGI come from the germline V gene. V was shortened by 4 bases and J by 7 bases, with 20 bases between the two germline ends. The CDR3 loop reads CASSSPLRLPRQPQHF. CDR3 nucleotides: TGTGCCAGCAGTTCACCCCTCAGACTTCCTAGGCAGCCCCAGCATTTT.

This chain uses TRBV11-2 with TRBJ2-1; 14 bases line up with TRBD2. The CDR3 covers 19 residues. From germline, CDR1 is SGHAT and CDR2 FQNNGV. The V segment lost 2 bases and the J segment 8 bases; nucleotides outside the gene matches: 14. The CDR3: CASSLLWGTSGGRGDEQFF. In DNA form, the CDR3 reads TGTGCCAGCAGCTTATTGTGGGGGACTAGCGGGGGCCGAGGGGATGAGCAGTTCTTC.

This clone was counted only a few times. The chain combines TRBV11-1 with TRBJ2-7; 7 nucleotides line up with TRBD2. V lost 1 base to trimming and J lost 3 bases; unmatched junction nucleotides: 3. CDR3 length equals 14 residues. CDR1 is SGHAT, CDR2 FQDESV, per germline (reference sequence). CDR3 DNA sequence: TGTGCCAGCAGCTTAGTAGCGGGTCTCTACGAGCAGTACTTC. This translates into CASSLVAGLYEQYF.